This T cell receptor beta chain came from a study of tumor-infiltrating lymphocytes in oesophageal squamous cell carcinoma. Using its own MiXCR run on the PCR reads, TCRdb lists one record per CDR3 protein. The sample has 3,500 to 4,500 distinct CDR3 sequences; approximately 19% are singletons. The CDR3 sequence is 15 residues long. V dropped 3 bases and J dropped 9 bases, with 18 bases sitting between them. By share of the sample, this clonotype is medium-sized. The specimen sequenced was normal esophageal tissue next to the tumor. The J gene is TRBJ2-1, the V gene TRBV12-3 or TRBV12-4, with D tentatively TRBD1 or TRBD2 (5 bases each). This sequence originates from a male donor with esophageal squamous cell carcinoma. The CDR3 DNA reads as TGTGCCAGCAGTTTGAGTCGGGGCCACGCCGTTGAGCAGTTCTTC. This sequence encodes CASSLSRGHAVEQFF.